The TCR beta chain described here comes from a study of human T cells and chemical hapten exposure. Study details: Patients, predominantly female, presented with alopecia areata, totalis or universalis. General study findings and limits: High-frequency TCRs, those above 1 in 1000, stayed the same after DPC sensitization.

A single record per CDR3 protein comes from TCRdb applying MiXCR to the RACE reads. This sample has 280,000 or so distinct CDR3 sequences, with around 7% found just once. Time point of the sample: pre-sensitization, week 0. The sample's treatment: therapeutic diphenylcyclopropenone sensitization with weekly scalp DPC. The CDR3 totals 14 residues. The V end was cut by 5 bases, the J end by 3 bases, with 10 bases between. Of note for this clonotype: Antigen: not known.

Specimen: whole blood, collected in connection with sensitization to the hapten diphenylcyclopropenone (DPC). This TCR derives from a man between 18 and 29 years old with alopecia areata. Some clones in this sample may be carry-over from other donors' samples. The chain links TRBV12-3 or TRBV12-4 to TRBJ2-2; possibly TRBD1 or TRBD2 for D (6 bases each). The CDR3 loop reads CASSLRGDTGELFF. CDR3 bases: TGTGCCAGCAGTCTTAGGGGGGACACCGGGGAGCTGTTTTTT.